This TCR beta chain was sequenced for a study of shared clonotypes between healthy human individuals. This clone was recorded only once. Profiled with immunoSEQ multiplex PCR; TCRdb holds only in-frame clones, not every one. The sample records 2.3 million or so clones, 85% to 95% being singletons. There are 14 residues in the CDR3. The germline V gene has CDR1 SGHAT and CDR2 FQDESV (reference sequence). The V gene lost 5 bases and the J gene lost 5 bases, with 16 bases spanning the gap. Sequencing used naive CD4+ T cells from PBMCs. Subset noted: CD45RA+ positively selected. The chain has TRBV11-1 and TRBJ2-7; no reliable D call. The TCR originated in a man aged 18 to 35 in good health. Some clones in this sample may be carry-over from other donors' samples. CDR3 loop: CASSRAGYPNEQYF. The CDR3 DNA is TGTGCCAGCAGCCGGGCTGGTTACCCCAACGAGCAGTACTTC.